This paragraph reports one T cell receptor beta chain. Antigen: not known. The length of the CDR3 is 17 residues. The germline V gene has CDR1 MGHDK and CDR2 SYGVNS. Trimming removed 2 bases from V and 6 bases from J, with 19 bases in between. The PCR contained 60 Vbeta and 13 Jbeta primers. The assay was immunoSEQ multiplex PCR, and TCRdb's table has in-frame clones only and misses some. The table lists tens of thousands of clones, 84% of them singletons. This entry is derived from a study of cytomegalovirus exposure and HLA in healthy donors. In the study overall: Early release data held 85 million to 95 million unique TCRs from HLA-typed donors. Study conclusions and caveats: Later analysis found that TCR beta chains associated with HLA were more clonally expanded than other, equally common chains.

The TCR sequence derives from a woman in her forties or fifties in good health and CMV-seronegative. The sequencing sample was made of PBMCs. The chain has TRBV25-1 and TRBJ2-2; a possible D gene is TRBD2 (5 bases). CDR3 amino acids: CASSETPRGSPSGELFF. DNA of the CDR3: TGTGCCAGCAGTGAAACCCCTCGGGGATCCCCTTCCGGGGAGCTGTTTTTT.